These 16 T cell receptor beta chains share one sample of origin, sequenced in a study of blood T cells in healthy people across ages. Alongside a J-beta primer mix, a sample-barcoded 5' primer served in a second PCR lasting roughly 7 to 11 cycles. TCRdb ran MiXCR on the 5' RACE reads and lists one entry per CDR3 protein. The sample consists of about 800,000 distinct CDR3 sequences, around 25% of them appearing once. These records were also assigned to another study, of T cells of mothers and their children.

The sequenced sample consisted of blood. The receptors were gathered from a boy aged 5 to 17 in good health.

The chain carries TRBV5-1 and TRBJ2-5; D is uncertain. The J call may be mistaken, given a closer DNA end match to TRBJ2-7. The CDR3 is made up of 16 amino acids. Germline lookup yields CDR1 SGHRS and CDR2 YFSETQ. The CDR3: CASSLAVFDLKDEQYF. CDR3 sequence (DNA): TGCGCCAGCAGCTTGGCAGTTTTCGATCTGAAGGACGAGCAGTACTTC.

The chain joins TRBV24-1 to TRBJ2-1, with D perhaps TRBD2 (5 bases). CDR1 is KGHDR, CDR2 SFDVKD, per germline. The CDR3 runs to 12 residues. Trimming stripped 5 bases from V and 9 bases from J, with 10 bases between. CDR3 protein: CATSASSGEQFF. CDR3 sequence (DNA): TGTGCCACCAGTGCCTCAAGCGGTGAGCAGTTCTTC.

This chain uses TRBV28 with TRBJ2-7, with TRBD1 as a possible D gene (5 bases). The V gene's germline CDR1 is MDHEN and CDR2 SYDVKM. The CDR3 contains 18 residues. Trimming removed 2 bases at V and 4 bases at J, with 24 bases between. DNA of the CDR3: TGTGCCAGCAGTTTAAGTATTCGTGACAGAAGTTCCGGGTACGAGCAGTACTTC. It specifies CASSLSIRDRSSGYEQYF.

The chain combines TRBV2 with TRBJ1-1; D possibly corresponds to TRBD1 (6 bases). CDR1 is SNHLY, CDR2 FYNNEI, per germline. V dropped 6 bases and J dropped 4 bases, with 18 bases sitting between them. This CDR3 is built from 15 residues. The CDR3 reads CASRTPLGGGTEAFF. The CDR3 DNA reads as TGTGCCAGCAGGACCCCACTAGGGGGGGGCACTGAAGCTTTCTTT.

This clonotype has a count of ten or more. The chain links TRBV10-3 to TRBJ2-3, with D unclear. Per germline, CDR1 ENHRY and CDR2 SYGVKD. Between the trimmed V and J ends, which lost 6 bases and 1 base, there was a span of 17 bases. This CDR3 contains 16 residues. The CDR3 nucleotides are TGTGCCATCAGCGCCGAGCAGTGGCCTGGCACAGATACGCAGTATTTT. As protein: CAISAEQWPGTDTQYF.

This clonotype was detected many times. This chain links TRBV7-3 with TRBJ1-5; the D gene is possibly TRBD1 (5 bases). This CDR3 is built from 14 residues. From germline, CDR1 is SGHTA and CDR2 FQGTGA. Trimming cost V 4 bases and J 3 bases, with 10 bases left between them. The CDR3 region is CASSSRDLNQPQHF. The CDR3 DNA reads TGTGCCAGCAGCTCCAGGGATCTCAATCAGCCCCAGCATTTT.

The V call is TRBV7-2, the J call TRBJ2-5; 7 nucleotides align to TRBD1. Trimming took 6 bases from V and 5 from J; bases not matched to a gene: 12. CDR3 length: 15 amino acids. In germline, CDR1 is SGHTA, CDR2 FQGNSA. CDR3 sequence reads: CASSPGQVPQETQYF. For the CDR3, the DNA is TGTGCCAGCAGTCCAGGACAGGTCCCCCAGGAGACCCAGTACTTC.

V usage is TRBV2 and J usage is TRBJ1-1; no clear D. V was trimmed by 8 bases and J by 1 base, leaving 14 bases between them. This CDR3 is built from 14 residues. Germline V gene data show CDR1 as SNHLY and CDR2 as FYNNEI. CDR3 DNA: TGTGCCAGCCCAGTTAAGACAAAGAACACTGAAGCTTTCTTT. This sequence encodes CASPVKTKNTEAFF.

This clonotype has just a few counts. The chain combines TRBV2 with TRBJ1-2; no clear D gene. Trimming pared 0 bases from V and 4 bases from J, leaving 12 bases between. Per the germline V gene, CDR1 is SNHLY and CDR2 is FYNNEI. The CDR3 has 15 residues. CDR3 DNA: TGTGCCAGCAGTGAAGCGCGACAAACGCGCTATGGCTACACCTTC. Translated, it gives CASSEARQTRYGYTF.

The chain recombines TRBV9 with TRBJ2-5; D might be TRBD2 (6 bases). With 3 bases removed from V and 5 bases from J, the gap between germline ends came to 17 bases. Germline V CDR1 and CDR2: SGDLS, YYNGEE. CDR3 length equals 15 residues. The CDR3 loop is CASSEDGSQMETQYF. In DNA form, the CDR3 reads TGTGCCAGCAGCGAGGACGGGAGTCAAATGGAGACCCAGTACTTC. The full variable domain, completed using reference TRBV9 and TRBJ2-5, is DSGVTQTPKHLITATGQRVTLRCSPRSGDLSVYWYQQSLDQGLQFLIQYYNGEERAKGNILERFSAQQFPDLHSELNLSSLELGDSALYFCASSEDGSQMETQYFGPGTRLLVL.

This clonotype turned up a few times. V is TRBV29-1 and J is TRBJ2-5; D is unclear. Judging by the DNA end, TRBJ2-1 fits better; the J call may be wrong. In germline, CDR1 is SQVTM, CDR2 ANQGSEA. The CDR3 is made up of 12 amino acids. The CDR3 nucleotides are TGCAGCGTTCTCAGGCCCTGGAATGAGCAGTTCTTC. Encoded protein: CSVLRPWNEQFF.

This clonotype came up a few times. The chain uses TRBV7-6 and TRBJ2-3; TRBD2 matches at 7 bases. This CDR3 region has 15 residues. Germline V lookup: CDR1 SGHVS, CDR2 FNYEAQ. J lost 2 bases, V lost 3 bases, and 5 bases had no gene match. This CDR3 reads CASSFSGDPTDTQYF. CDR3 bases: TGTGCCAGCAGCTTCAGCGGGGACCCCACAGATACGCAGTATTTT.

As regards this clonotype: Germline is not matched at one junction end, which may reflect a read error. The chain is built from TRBV7-3 and TRBJ2-1; 7 bases align to TRBD2. The CDR3 runs to 16 residues. Germline V gene data show CDR1 as SGHTA and CDR2 as FQGTGA. CDR3 nucleotides: TGTGCCAGCGGCTTAGTGGGGGGGAGCTCCTACAATGAGCAGTTCTTC. This gives the protein CASGLVGGSSYNEQFF.

V gene TRBV6-6 combines with J gene TRBJ1-4; 8 bases are a match to TRBD1. This CDR3 has 15 amino acids. CDR1 and CDR2 (germline): MNHNY, SVGAGI (reference sequence). The J segment lost 8 bases and the V segment lost 0 bases, leaving 5 bases of the junction unmatched. CDR3 nucleotides: TGTGCCAGCAGTTACTCTCAGGGGGCACTAGAAAAACTGTTTTTT. Its protein product is CASSYSQGALEKLFF.

This clonotype was observed a handful of times. This chain links TRBV27 with TRBJ1-1; 7 bases are shared with TRBD1. From germline, CDR1 is MNHEY and CDR2 SMNVEV (reference sequence). The V and J ends lost 1 base and 7 bases, in that order; junction bases with no gene match: 6. The CDR3 spans 14 residues. CDR3 nucleotide sequence: TGTGCCAGCAGTTTATACGGGACAGAGATTGAAGCTTTCTTT. As protein: CASSLYGTEIEAFF.

To note about this clonotype: This CDR3 fails to terminate in the conserved phenylalanine or tryptophan, so it likely reflects a read error. The rearrangement links TRBV4-2 to TRBJ2-2; TRBD2 matches 8 bases. CDR1 LGHNA and CDR2 YNFKEQ come from the germline V gene. V gave up 4 bases and J gave up 4 bases; unmatched junction bases: 11. The CDR3 covers 17 residues. The CDR3 spells CASSPPTGLGITGELFS. The CDR3 region has the DNA TGTGCCAGCAGCCCGCCGACGGGACTAGGTATCACCGGGGAGCTGTTTTCT.